The sequence of this T cell receptor (beta chain) was determined in a study of vaccination effects on CD4 cells after COVID-19. Before any sequencing was done, the ViraFEST assay used viral peptide pools to expand antigen-specific CD4+ T cells. Following a roughly 9-day culture, CD4+ T cells were purified. In the vaccine recipients, nucleocapsid antibodies were negative and there was no prior SARS-CoV-2 infection. Cultures used 2.1 million or so PBMC per well, approximately 10 IU/ml IL-2 and 10 ug/ml peptides. Regarding the study as a whole: Infection- and vaccine-induced clones contracted markedly late after vaccination. The study dataset contains few convalescent patients and includes no early post-infection timepoints.

The assay was immunoSEQ multiplex PCR, and TCRdb's table has in-frame clones only and misses some. This sample has tens of thousands of clones, with roughly 72% found just once. About this clone: What it binds is not known.

This sample comprised CD4+ T cells from PBMCs cultured with HCoV-229E spike peptides, obtained before COVID-19 vaccination. The sequence was obtained from a human donor who received a COVID-19 vaccine.

The chain's CDR3 is CASSSAGNTEAFF. In DNA, the CDR3 is TGTGCCAGCAGTTCGGCAGGGAACACTGAAGCTTTCTTT. The V gene is TRBV6-6, the J gene TRBJ1-1; D gene unclear. There are 13 residues in the CDR3. Looked up from germline, CDR1 is MNHNY and CDR2 is SVGAGI (reference sequence). V lost 4 bases to trimming and J lost 1 base, with 7 bases between them.